Listed below are T cell receptor beta chains from one sample, sequenced in a study of cytomegalovirus exposure and HLA in healthy donors. Only in-frame clones appear in the TCRdb table, and some are missing; sequencing was by immunoSEQ multiplex PCR. The sample holds 90,000 to 120,000 clones, over 70% seen once. Material: PBMCs. Source of these receptors: a man in his thirties or forties in good health and CMV-seronegative. Both conserved end residues are part of each CDR3. The order of the fields is D gene, J gene, V gene, clone size, CDR3 DNA, CDR3 protein. D genes are given only for firm matches. Not every row has a clone size; where given, it reads once, few, many or a size class.

d_call: TRBD1
j_call: TRBJ1-4
v_call: TRBV6-6
clone_size: few
cdr3_nt: TGTGCCAGCAGTAGCCCAGGGGGCAATAATGAAAAACTGTTTTTT
cdr3_aa: CASSSPGGNNEKLFF

d_call: TRBD2
j_call: TRBJ2-2
v_call: TRBV4-2
clone_size: NA
cdr3_nt: TGTGCCAGCAGCCAAGGGCTAGCGGGAGATTTCGGGGAGCTGTTTTTT
cdr3_aa: CASSQGLAGDFGELFF

d_call: NA
j_call: TRBJ2-7
v_call: TRBV5-6
clone_size: NA
cdr3_nt: TGTGCCAGCAGCCAGGGCTCCTACGAGCAGTACTTC
cdr3_aa: CASSQGSYEQYF

d_call: TRBD1
j_call: TRBJ1-5
v_call: TRBV15
clone_size: NA
cdr3_nt: TGTGCCACCAGCAGGTCTCGGGACAGGGGGCTTCAGCCCCAGCATTTT
cdr3_aa: CATSRSRDRGLQPQHF

d_call: TRBD1
j_call: TRBJ2-1
v_call: TRBV4-1
clone_size: NA
cdr3_nt: TGCGCCAGCAGCGGGACAGGGCGCAACTACAATGAGCAGTTCTTC
cdr3_aa: CASSGTGRNYNEQFF

d_call: NA
j_call: TRBJ1-5
v_call: TRBV9
clone_size: NA
cdr3_nt: TGTGCCAGCAGCGCAAGCGGGCATCAGCCCCAGCATTTT
cdr3_aa: CASSASGHQPQHF

d_call: NA
j_call: TRBJ1-1
v_call: TRBV15
clone_size: once
cdr3_nt: TGTGCCACCAGCGGGACTGGGGAAACTGAAGCTTTCTTT
cdr3_aa: CATSGTGETEAFF

d_call: NA
j_call: TRBJ2-2
v_call: TRBV7-2
clone_size: NA
cdr3_nt: TGTGCCAGCAGCTTCGTAGCGGCGAACACCGGGGAGCTGTTTTTT
cdr3_aa: CASSFVAANTGELFF

d_call: NA
j_call: TRBJ2-3
v_call: TRBV5-4
clone_size: once
cdr3_nt: TGTGCCAGCAGCTTGGGATTGGGGGCCCGCACAGATACGCAGTATTTT
cdr3_aa: CASSLGLGARTDTQYF

d_call: NA
j_call: TRBJ1-5
v_call: TRBV4-1
clone_size: NA
cdr3_nt: TGCGCCAGCAGCCCCGACAGGCTTCGCAATCAGCCCCAGCATTTT
cdr3_aa: CASSPDRLRNQPQHF